This TCR beta chain was documented in a study of ipilimumab plus nivolumab after autologous stem cell transplantation. The protocol was immunoSEQ multiplex PCR, while the TCRdb copy is restricted to in-frame clones and leaves out a portion. The sample yields more than 9,500 clones, roughly three quarters seen once. The CDR3 runs 12 residues. Trimming stripped 4 bases from V and 2 bases from J, with 6 bases between. CDR1 is SGHNT and CDR2 is YYREEE in the germline V gene (reference sequence). This clone has more than one count but fewer than ten. The sequence was obtained from a male donor with diffuse large B-cell lymphoma. This chain links TRBV5-4 with TRBJ2-5; D is uncertain. The material sequenced was PBMCs, taken in a trial of ipilimumab plus nivolumab as post-transplant consolidation. The CDR3 loop reads CASSTEQETQYF. CDR3 nucleotides: TGTGCCAGCAGCACGGAGCAAGAGACCCAGTACTTC.